This T cell receptor (gamma chain) originates from a study of gamma-delta chains in newborns, infants, children (dated by TCRdb to about 2019). About the investigation overall: According to the study title, microbial exposure causes polyclonal expansion of innate gammadelta T cells right after birth. How innate gammadelta T cell populations in human newborns were shaped by microbial exposure immediately after birth was investigated in the study.

Sequencing instrument: Illumina MiSeq. TCRdb reprocessed the public reads with the caller CATT; rows with the same DNA were merged afterwards. This sample has a few thousand gamma-chain clones in its table, and 61% of those were observed once. The ten largest clones add up to approximately 17% of the sample. Comments on this clone: Its binding antigen is unknown. The record has no base qualities; no much larger clone is one base away.

Ends trimmed: V by 2 bases, J by 11 bases; bases unmatched to a gene: 12. The CDR3, cysteine through phenylalanine, is 13 amino acids long. Solely the CDR3 DNA is kept, with 39 bases framed from the first base. Taken from the germline V gene, the CDR1 and CDR2 loops are EGSTGY and YDSYTSSV. The TCR comes from a child who was a newborn, infant or young child, either healthy, febrile or measles-vaccinated (not recorded which). The sequenced material came from blood. Recombination joined TRGV4 with TRGJ1 or TRGJ2. Because TCRdb records no J gene, it was assigned here through a match of the DNA to germline. The CDR3 here reads CATWDASSGEKLF. The bases are TGTGCCACCTGGGATGCTTCCTCAGGGGAGAAACTCTTT.